These T cell receptor beta chains were read from a single sample in a study of beta chain features in type 1 diabetes. The table came from immunoSEQ multiplex PCR; TCRdb's copy has only in-frame clones and leaves some out. The repertoire holds hundreds of thousands of clones, with approximately 31% as singletons. The sequenced sample consisted of naive CD4+ T cells from blood. The receptor source for this set is a young man in good health. Each CDR3 is given with its conserved first and last residue. A D gene is named only where the DNA matches it firmly.

CATSRDRSAYLSGANVLTF	TRBV15	TRBJ2-6	NA
CSASSVYEQYF	TRBV20-1	TRBJ2-7	NA
CASVMHSGSSYNEQFF	TRBV5-1	TRBJ2-1	TRBD2
CASSQGPYEQYF	TRBV28	TRBJ2-7	NA
CATSRGLETQYF	TRBV15	TRBJ2-5	NA
CASRAGLSTDTQYF	TRBV7-2	TRBJ2-3	NA
CASSDPGTSPYEQYF	TRBV25-1	TRBJ2-7	NA
CASSLRPGAIEQYF	TRBV7-8	TRBJ2-7	NA
CASSELGLAGVEQYF	TRBV6-1	TRBJ2-7	TRBD2
CASSQVWGPRYIQYF	TRBV4-3	TRBJ2-4	NA
CASSVDVGRNYGYTF	TRBV9	TRBJ1-2	NA
CSVARYSYNEQFF	TRBV29-1	TRBJ2-1	NA
CASSRTGEETQYF	TRBV5-6	TRBJ2-5	TRBD1
CASSPGTRSNEQYF	TRBV25-1	TRBJ2-7	NA
CASSRGFAGAAYEQYF	TRBV28	TRBJ2-7	TRBD2
CASSLSGSSYGTQYF	TRBV28	TRBJ2-5	NA
CASSEALAGALEQYF	TRBV2	TRBJ2-7	TRBD2
CATSRGVSGTGGEKLFF	TRBV15	TRBJ1-4	TRBD1
CASRPSGANVLTF	TRBV2	TRBJ2-6	NA
CASSAGPSRGYEQYF	TRBV7-8	TRBJ2-7	NA
CASRILGRDTGRGAFF	TRBV13	TRBJ1-1	NA
CASSTLQTMNTEAFF	TRBV7-2	TRBJ1-1	NA